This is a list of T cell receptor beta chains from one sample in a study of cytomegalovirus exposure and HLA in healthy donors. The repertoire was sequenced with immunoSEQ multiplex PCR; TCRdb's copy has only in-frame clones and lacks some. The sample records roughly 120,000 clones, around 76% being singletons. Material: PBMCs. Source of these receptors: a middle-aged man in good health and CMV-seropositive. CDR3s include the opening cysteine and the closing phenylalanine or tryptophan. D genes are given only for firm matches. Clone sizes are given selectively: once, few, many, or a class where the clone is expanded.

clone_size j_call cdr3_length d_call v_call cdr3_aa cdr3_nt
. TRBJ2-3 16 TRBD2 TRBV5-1 CASSFSGGPRTDTQYF TGCGCCAGCAGCTTTAGCGGGGGGCCACGGACAGATACGCAGTATTTT
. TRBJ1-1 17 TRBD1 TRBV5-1 CASSGSRGSVLNTEAFF TGCGCCAGCAGCGGTTCCAGGGGGTCCGTTTTGAACACTGAAGCTTTCTTT
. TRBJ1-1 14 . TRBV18 CASSPPWRDTEAFF TGTGCCAGCTCACCACCATGGAGGGACACTGAAGCTTTCTTT
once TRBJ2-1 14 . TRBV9 CASSAGTSYNEQFF TGTGCCAGCAGCGCCGGGACTTCTTACAATGAGCAGTTCTTC
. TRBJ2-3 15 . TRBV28 CASSLVLPRTDTQYF TGTGCCAGCAGTTTAGTACTACCTAGGACAGATACGCAGTATTTT
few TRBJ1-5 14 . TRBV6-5 CASSYSGVDQPQHF TGTGCCAGCAGTTACTCAGGAGTGGATCAGCCCCAGCATTTT
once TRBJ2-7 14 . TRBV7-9 CASSFSTDGYEQYF TGTGCCAGCAGCTTCTCGACTGATGGGTACGAGCAGTACTTC
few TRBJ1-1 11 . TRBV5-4 CASTMGLEAFF TGTGCCAGCACCATGGGGCTAGAAGCTTTCTTT
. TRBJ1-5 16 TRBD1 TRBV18 CASSPPTDRGDQPQHF TGTGCCAGCTCACCGCCCACGGACAGGGGGGATCAGCCCCAGCATTTT
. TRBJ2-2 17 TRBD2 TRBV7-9 CASSPGGLAVNTGELFF TGTGCCAGCAGCCCCGGAGGCCTAGCGGTGAACACCGGGGAGCTGTTTTTT
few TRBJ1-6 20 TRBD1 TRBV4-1 CASSQDRSGTGAFRDSPLHF TGCGCCAGCAGCCAAGACCGGTCCGGGACAGGGGCCTTCAGGGATTCACCCCTCCACTTT
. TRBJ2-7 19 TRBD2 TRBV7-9 CASSFAQRGAGFKPYEQYF TGTGCCAGCAGCTTTGCCCAGCGGGGGGCCGGATTCAAGCCCTACGAGCAGTACTTC
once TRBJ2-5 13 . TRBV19 CASSVPGSETQYF TGTGCCAGTAGTGTTCCAGGGTCAGAGACCCAGTACTTC
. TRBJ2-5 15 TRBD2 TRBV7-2 CASSFAGGRQETQYF TGTGCCAGCAGCTTTGCGGGGGGGCGTCAAGAGACCCAGTACTTC
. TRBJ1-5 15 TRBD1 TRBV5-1 CASSPQGAENQPQHF TGCGCCAGCAGTCCCCAGGGGGCGGAAAATCAGCCCCAGCATTTT
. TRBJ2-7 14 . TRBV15 CATSSPRQSYEQYF TGTGCCACCAGCAGTCCCCGCCAGTCCTACGAGCAGTACTTC
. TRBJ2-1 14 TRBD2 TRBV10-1 CASSVPSGGGEQFF TGCGCCAGCAGTGTTCCTAGCGGGGGGGGTGAGCAGTTCTTC
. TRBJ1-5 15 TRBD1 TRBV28 CASSVQGASNQPQHF TGTGCCAGCAGTGTACAGGGGGCGAGTAATCAGCCCCAGCATTTT
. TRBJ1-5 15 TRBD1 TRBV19 CASRKGADSNQPQHF TGTGCCAGTAGAAAGGGGGCAGATAGCAATCAGCCCCAGCATTTT
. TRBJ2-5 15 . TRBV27 CASRPGLPTQETQYF TGTGCCAGCAGACCCGGACTTCCCACACAAGAGACCCAGTACTTC
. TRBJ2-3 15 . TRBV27 CASSLQEPTTDTQYF TGTGCCAGCAGTTTACAGGAACCGACAACAGATACGCAGTATTTT
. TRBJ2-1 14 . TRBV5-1 CASSLVQAYNEQFF TGCGCCAGCAGCTTGGTACAGGCCTACAATGAGCAGTTCTTC
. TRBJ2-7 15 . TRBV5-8 CASSLADTEVYEQYF TGTGCCAGCAGCTTGGCTGATACGGAGGTCTACGAGCAGTACTTC
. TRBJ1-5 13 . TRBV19 CASSLGRRQPQHF TGTGCCAGTAGCCTCGGGAGGCGGCAGCCCCAGCATTTT
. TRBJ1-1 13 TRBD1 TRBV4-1 CASSQGQAPEAFF TGCGCCAGCAGCCAGGGACAGGCACCTGAAGCTTTCTTT
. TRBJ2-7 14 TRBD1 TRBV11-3 CASSLGGTGAEQYF TGTGCCAGCAGCTTAGGAGGGACAGGTGCCGAGCAGTACTTC
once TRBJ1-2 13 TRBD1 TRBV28 CASSPQQGCGYTF TGTGCCAGCAGTCCTCAACAGGGGTGTGGCTACACCTTC
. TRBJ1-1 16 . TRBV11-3 CASSSEGWERNTEAFF TGTGCCAGCAGCTCCGAAGGGTGGGAGAGGAACACTGAAGCTTTCTTT
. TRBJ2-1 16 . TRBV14 CASSQDGRGSYNEQFF TGTGCCAGCAGCCAGGATGGACGGGGGTCCTACAATGAGCAGTTCTTC
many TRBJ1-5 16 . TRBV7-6 CASSLQGAPSNQPQHF TGTGCCAGCAGTCTACAGGGAGCTCCTAGCAATCAGCCCCAGCATTTT
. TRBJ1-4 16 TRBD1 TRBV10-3 CAISDPDRATNEKLFF TGTGCCATCAGTGACCCGGACAGGGCAACTAATGAAAAACTGTTTTTT
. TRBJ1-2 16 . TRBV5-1 CASSPDSPGRFYGYTF TGCGCCAGCAGCCCGGACAGTCCGGGCCGTTTCTATGGCTACACCTTC
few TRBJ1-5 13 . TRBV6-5 CASSEYRDQPQHF TGTGCCAGCAGTGAGTACAGAGATCAGCCCCAGCATTTT
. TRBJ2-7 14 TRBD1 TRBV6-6 CASSPGQEPYEQYF TGTGCCAGCAGCCCGGGACAGGAACCCTACGAGCAGTACTTC
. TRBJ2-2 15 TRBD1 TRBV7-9 CASSPGQGATGELFF TGTGCCAGCAGCCCTGGACAGGGGGCGACCGGGGAGCTGTTTTTT
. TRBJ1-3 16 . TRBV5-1 CASSLAGVNSGNTIYF TGCGCCAGCAGCTTGGCCGGGGTTAACTCTGGAAACACCATATATTTT
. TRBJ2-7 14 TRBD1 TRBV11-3 CASSPWDSSYEQYF TGTGCCAGCAGCCCCTGGGACAGCTCCTACGAGCAGTACTTC
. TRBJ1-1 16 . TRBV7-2 CASSLFPEAGNTEAFF TGTGCCAGCAGCTTATTCCCCGAAGCTGGGAACACTGAAGCTTTCTTT
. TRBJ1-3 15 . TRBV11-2 CASSSLRGSGNTIYF TGTGCCAGCAGCTCATTAAGGGGATCTGGAAACACCATATATTTT
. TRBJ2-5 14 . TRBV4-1 CASSLRTGQETQYF TGCGCCAGCAGCCTGCGCACAGGGCAAGAGACCCAGTACTTC
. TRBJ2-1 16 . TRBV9 CASSATGTPLKNEQFF TGTGCCAGCAGCGCTACCGGGACTCCACTAAAGAATGAGCAGTTCTTC
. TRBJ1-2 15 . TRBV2 CASSVGRGVGYGYTF TGTGCCAGCAGTGTAGGGAGGGGCGTTGGCTATGGCTACACCTTC
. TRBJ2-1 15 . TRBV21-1 CASSPRGGEHNEQFF TGTGCCAGCAGCCCTCGGGGCGGGGAACACAATGAGCAGTTCTTC
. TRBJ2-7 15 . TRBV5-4 CASSPDSRNSYEQYF TGTGCCAGCAGCCCGGACAGTCGGAACTCCTACGAGCAGTACTTC
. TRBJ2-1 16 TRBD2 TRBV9 CASSAIGLAENNEQFF TGTGCCAGCAGCGCGATCGGACTAGCGGAGAACAATGAGCAGTTCTTC
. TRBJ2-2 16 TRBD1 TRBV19 CASSIETGGGTGELFF TGTGCCAGTAGTATAGAGACAGGGGGGGGCACCGGGGAGCTGTTTTTT
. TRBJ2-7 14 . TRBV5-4 CASSSMGPEYEQYF TGTGCCAGCAGCTCTATGGGGCCGGAATACGAGCAGTACTTC
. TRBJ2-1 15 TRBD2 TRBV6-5 CASSYLAGAGDEQFF TGTGCCAGCAGTTACCTAGCGGGGGCCGGGGATGAGCAGTTCTTC
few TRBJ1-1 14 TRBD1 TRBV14 CASSRDSGMGKTFF TGTGCCAGCAGCCGGGACAGTGGCATGGGGAAGACTTTCTTT
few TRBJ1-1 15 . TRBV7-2 CASSFSWGQGTEAFF TGTGCCAGCAGCTTTAGCTGGGGGCAGGGGACGGAAGCTTTCTTT
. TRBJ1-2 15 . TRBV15 CATSQGQEPNYGYTF TGTGCCACCAGCCAGGGACAAGAGCCAAACTATGGCTACACCTTC
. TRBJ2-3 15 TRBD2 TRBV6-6 CASTSRASGTDTQYF TGTGCCAGCACTTCAAGGGCTAGCGGTACAGATACGCAGTATTTT
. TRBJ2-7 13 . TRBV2 CASSVGVGGEQYF TGTGCCAGCAGTGTGGGGGTAGGGGGCGAGCAGTACTTC
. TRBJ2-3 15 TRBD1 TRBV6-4 CATGTGQSGIDTQYF TGTGCCACCGGGACAGGGCAAAGTGGCATCGATACGCAGTATTTT